These 28 T cell receptor beta chains came from one sample sequenced in a study of somatic mutations in cytotoxic T cells in rheumatoid arthritis. Some clones are missing from TCRdb's copy, which holds only in-frame ones; the method was immunoSEQ multiplex PCR. The sample records 5,500 to 8,500 clones, 60% being singletons. The specimen sequenced was CD8+ T cells sorted from blood. The receptors stem from a woman in her thirties or forties in good health.

V gene TRBV29-1 combines with J gene TRBJ2-7; 8 nucleotides line up with TRBD1. Germline assignment: CDR1 SQVTM and CDR2 ANQGSEA. CDR3 length: 11 amino acids. J gave up 3 bases and V 6 bases, and 1 base lay outside the gene matches. The CDR3 DNA sequence: TGCAGCGTCGGGACAGGCTACGAGCAGTACTTC. Translating it yields CSVGTGYEQYF.

The chain is built from TRBV6-6 and TRBJ2-1, with D possibly matching TRBD1 (6 bases). Germline V lookup: CDR1 MNHNY, CDR2 SVGAGI (reference sequence). With 4 bases removed from V and 5 bases from J, the gap between germline ends came to 12 bases. The CDR3 loop spans 14 amino acids. This chain's CDR3 is CASSFTGTNNEQFF. The DNA for the CDR3 is TGTGCCAGCAGTTTCACCGGGACAAACAATGAGCAGTTCTTC.

V is TRBV7-6 and J is TRBJ2-3, with 13 nucleotides matching TRBD2. CDR3 size: 16 residues. Losses at the gene ends were 4 bases for V and 3 bases for J; bases not matched to a gene: 4. Germline CDR1 is SGHVS and CDR2 is FNYEAQ. CDR3 sequence reads: CASSSRLAGGTDTQYF. CDR3 DNA: TGTGCCAGCAGCTCCCGACTAGCGGGAGGAACAGATACGCAGTATTTT.

This clone is labeled medium-sized. The CDR3 DNA reads as TGCGCCAGCAGCAAGGGGACTAGCGGGAGGGAAGAGCAGTACTTC. This gives the protein CASSKGTSGREEQYF. The chain is built from TRBV4-1 and TRBJ2-7, with TRBD2 matching over 16 bases. Trimming at V came to 5 bases and at J to 7 bases, leaving 5 bases not matched to a gene. This CDR3 spans 15 amino acids. Germline V gives CDR1 MGHRA, CDR2 YSYEKL.

This clone was observed a handful of times. The rearrangement uses TRBV6-6 and TRBJ1-2; possible D gene TRBD1, 5 bases. Germline loops: CDR1 MNHNY, CDR2 SVGAGI (reference sequence). Trimming shortened V by 4 bases and J by 5 bases, and 17 bases separated the two germline ends. This CDR3 spans 15 amino acids. The CDR3 protein is CASSSYTGTVYGYTF. CDR3 sequence (DNA): TGTGCCAGCAGTTCTTACACCGGGACCGTTTATGGCTACACCTTC.

The chain joins TRBV10-1 to TRBJ1-2, with D unresolved. V was clipped by 0 bases and J by 2 bases, with 4 bases between them. Germline V gene sequence: CDR1 WNHNN, CDR2 SYGVQD (reference sequence). The CDR3 loop spans 13 amino acids. CDR3 amino acids: CASSESTNYGYTF. As DNA, the CDR3 is TGCGCCAGCAGTGAGTCAACCAACTATGGCTACACCTTC.

This clone was seen once. The chain has TRBV6-5 and TRBJ2-1; unclear D gene. This CDR3 spans 12 amino acids. Germline V CDR1 and CDR2: MNHEY, SVGAGI. The ends were cut back, 2 bases at V and 7 bases at J, with 6 bases in the middle. The CDR3 sequence is CASSYGLNEQFF. As DNA, the CDR3 is TGTGCCAGCAGTTACGGGTTGAATGAGCAGTTCTTC.

V is TRBV5-5 and J is TRBJ2-4; maybe TRBD2 (6 bases). Germline V lookup: CDR1 SGHKS, CDR2 YYEKEE (reference sequence). CDR3 length: 14 amino acids. The V end lost 4 bases, the J end lost 5 bases, and 13 bases lay between the germline ends. CDR3 residues: CASSPWGDQNIQYF. In DNA form, the CDR3 reads TGTGCCAGCAGCCCGTGGGGGGACCAAAACATTCAGTACTTC.

Points on this clone: This specimen includes other DNA sequences encoding the same CDR3. The V call is TRBV4-2, the J call TRBJ2-3; the D gene is possibly TRBD1 (5 bases). V was cut by 1 base and J by 3 bases, with 11 bases left in between. The germline CDR1 and CDR2 sequences are LGHNA and YNFKEQ. The CDR3 totals 15 residues. Written as DNA, the CDR3 is TGTGCCAGCAGCCAAGCCATAGGGGAAACAGATACGCAGTATTTT. Translated, it gives CASSQAIGETDTQYF.

This clone is labeled medium-sized. The V and J genes are TRBV7-9 and TRBJ2-7; 11 bases line up with TRBD2. Germline V CDR1 and CDR2: SEHNR, FQNEAQ (reference sequence). The ends lost 6 bases at V and 3 bases at J; junction bases unmatched: 7. The CDR3 has 15 amino acids. DNA for the CDR3: TGTGCCAGCAGTCCTCGACTAGCGGGGAACTACGAGCAGTACTTC. Its protein is CASSPRLAGNYEQYF.

This clone turned up a few times. The rearrangement uses TRBV27 and TRBJ2-1; 7 positions match TRBD1. This CDR3 contains 14 residues. In germline, CDR1 is MNHEY, CDR2 SMNVEV (reference sequence). V was clipped by 7 bases and J by 3 bases; unmatched bases: 6. CDR3 amino acids: CASMLGQLYNEQFF. Here the CDR3 DNA reads TGTGCCAGCATGCTGGGACAGCTCTACAATGAGCAGTTCTTC.

CDR3 region: CASSIGGLAGGPDEQFF. In nucleotides, the CDR3 is TGTGCCAGTAGTATCGGGGGGCTAGCGGGAGGTCCGGATGAGCAGTTCTTC. The chain recombines TRBV19 with TRBJ2-1; 11 bases agree with TRBD2. The length of the CDR3 is 17 residues. Per germline, CDR1 LNHDA and CDR2 SQIVND (reference sequence). Trimming took 3 bases from V and 8 from J; bases not matched to a gene: 12.

V gene TRBV7-6 combines with J gene TRBJ2-7, with TRBD1 identical over 9 bases. The CDR3 has 14 amino acids. Per germline, CDR1 SGHVS and CDR2 FNYEAQ. The V segment lost 5 bases and the J segment 3 bases; nucleotides outside the gene matches: 5. CDR3 residues: CASSTGTGSYEQYF. As DNA, the CDR3 is TGTGCCAGCAGCACAGGGACAGGGAGCTACGAGCAGTACTTC.

This clone was picked up a small number of times. The chain couples TRBV10-1 to TRBJ2-7; unclear D gene. Germline V gene lookup returns CDR1 WNHNN and CDR2 SYGVQD (reference sequence). CDR3 length: 14 residues. The V and J ends lost 8 bases and 5 bases respectively, with 19 bases between them. CDR3 region: CASAHSGSGHEQYF. The CDR3 DNA sequence: TGCGCCAGCGCTCATTCCGGCAGTGGCCACGAGCAGTACTTC.

V usage is TRBV27 and J usage is TRBJ2-1; D is unresolved. V lost 6 bases to trimming and J lost 0 bases, with 12 bases between them. The V gene's germline CDR1 is MNHEY and CDR2 SMNVEV (reference sequence). This CDR3 has 15 amino acids. The chain's CDR3 is CASRRTVSSYNEQFF. CDR3 coding DNA: TGTGCCAGCAGAAGGACGGTTAGCTCCTACAATGAGCAGTTCTTC.

CDR3 sequence (DNA): TGTGCCAGCAGCAACCTGGGCGCGGGGAAGCGGTACAATGAGCAGTTCTTC. Amino acid sequence: CASSNLGAGKRYNEQFF. The chain combines TRBV21-1 with TRBJ2-1; no DNA check was done on the table's D call, TRBD2. TRBV21-1 is listed as a pseudogene. The CDR3 is made up of 17 amino acids.

The J gene is TRBJ2-2, the V gene TRBV10-1; TRBD2 matches at 8 bases. V trimming: 6 bases; J trimming: 8 bases; junction bases outside the gene matches: 14. The CDR3 covers 16 residues. CDR1 and CDR2 (germline): WNHNN, SYGVQD (reference sequence). In nucleotides, the CDR3 is TGCGCCAGCAGCACCGGGACTAGGATCCCCCCGGGGGAGCTGTTTTTT. Encoded protein: CASSTGTRIPPGELFF.

V usage is TRBV10-3 and J usage is TRBJ2-7; TRBD2 aligns across 7 bases. Germline lookup yields CDR1 ENHRY and CDR2 SYGVKD. CDR3 length: 13 amino acids. Trimming cost V 8 bases and J 4 bases; bases outside gene matches: 8. The CDR3: CAIEGGSGYEQYF. DNA of the CDR3: TGTGCCATCGAAGGCGGGAGCGGATACGAGCAGTACTTC.

This chain links TRBV4-1 with TRBJ1-2; D not certain. V was shortened by 4 bases and J by 0 bases, with 9 bases between the two germline ends. Germline V gives CDR1 MGHRA, CDR2 YSYEKL. CDR3 length equals 14 residues. The CDR3 bases are TGCGCCAGCAGCCCCCAGAGAGCTAACTATGGCTACACCTTC. The encoded protein is CASSPQRANYGYTF.

The chain uses TRBV7-9 and TRBJ2-7; D might be TRBD1 or TRBD2, each matching 5 bases. This CDR3 has 17 residues. Trimming left V 5 bases short and J 7 bases short, with 27 bases between. Germline V lookup: CDR1 SEHNR, CDR2 FQNEAQ (reference sequence). As DNA, the CDR3 is TGTGCCAGCAGCCCAACCCTAGTGGGACCTTCGGGTTCGGAGCAGTACTTC. Its translation is CASSPTLVGPSGSEQYF.

V gene TRBV4-2 combines with J gene TRBJ2-1; D ambiguous. V lost 0 bases, J lost 4 bases, and 7 bases lay in between. The CDR3 extends over 14 amino acids. Germline V gene data show CDR1 as LGHNA and CDR2 as YNFKEQ. The CDR3: CASSQEGAYNEQFF. The CDR3 DNA sequence: TGTGCCAGCAGCCAAGAAGGAGCGTACAATGAGCAGTTCTTC.

This clone has only a few counts. The genes are TRBV7-2 and TRBJ2-2; TRBD2 aligns across 10 bases. In germline, CDR1 is SGHTA, CDR2 FQGNSA. V shed 2 bases and J 5 bases; nucleotides not matched to a gene: 14. The CDR3 sequence is 19 residues long. CDR3 sequence: CASSLLSGRATDFTGELFF. CDR3 nucleotides: TGTGCCAGCAGCTTATTGAGCGGGAGGGCCACGGATTTTACCGGGGAGCTGTTTTTT.

V usage is TRBV27 and J usage is TRBJ1-2, with 9 bases matching TRBD1. Germline V lookup: CDR1 MNHEY, CDR2 SMNVEV (reference sequence). V lost 6 bases to trimming and J lost 6 bases; unmatched junction nucleotides: 8. The length of the CDR3 is 14 residues. In DNA form, the CDR3 reads TGTGCCAGCAGACGAACAGGGGGCGCGGATGGCTACACCTTC. Encoded protein: CASRRTGGADGYTF.

The gene calls are TRBV6-5 and TRBJ2-2; weak D call: TRBD2 (6 bases). Germline CDR1 is MNHEY and CDR2 is SVGAGI. V lost 6 bases to trimming and J lost 6 bases, with 11 bases between them. This CDR3 contains 13 residues. This CDR3 is CASRGGIAGELFF. CDR3 nucleotide sequence: TGTGCCAGCAGGGGGGGTATCGCCGGGGAGCTGTTTTTT.

This rearrangement joins TRBV28 to TRBJ2-7; possible D gene TRBD2, 6 bases. Germline CDR1 is MDHEN and CDR2 is SYDVKM. The CDR3 runs to 15 residues. V gave up 10 bases and J gave up 0 bases, with 19 bases separating them. The CDR3 bases are TGTGCCAACTCCGTCGGCACCGGGGGCTCCTACGAGCAGTACTTC. Its protein is CANSVGTGGSYEQYF.

In this sample, this clone turned up once. V gene TRBV4-1 combines with J gene TRBJ2-2; TRBD2 matches at 10 bases. The junction had 10 bases not matched to a gene; V was cut back by 1 base and J by 2 bases. CDR1 is MGHRA and CDR2 is YSYEKL in the germline V gene. The CDR3 runs 19 residues. The CDR3 here is CASSQAEGSGRFNTGELFF. DNA of the CDR3: TGCGCCAGCAGCCAAGCCGAGGGTAGCGGGAGGTTCAACACCGGGGAGCTGTTTTTT.

CDR3: CASSPNMDNPYNEQFF. DNA for the CDR3: TGTGCCAGCAGCCCGAACATGGACAACCCCTACAATGAGCAGTTCTTC. The rearrangement links TRBV11-3 to TRBJ2-1, with D perhaps TRBD1 (5 bases). Germline values: CDR1 SGHNT, CDR2 YENEEA. The CDR3 extends over 16 amino acids. V lost 5 bases, J lost 2 bases, and 16 bases lay in between.

This sequence joins TRBV29-1 and TRBJ2-1; 8 nucleotides agree with TRBD2. Losses at the gene ends were 1 base for V and 0 bases for J; bases not matched to a gene: 2. Germline CDR1 SQVTM, CDR2 ANQGSEA. The CDR3 contains 15 residues. This CDR3 reads CSVEGGTSSYNEQFF. For the CDR3, the DNA is TGCAGCGTTGAAGGTGGGACTAGCTCCTACAATGAGCAGTTCTTC.